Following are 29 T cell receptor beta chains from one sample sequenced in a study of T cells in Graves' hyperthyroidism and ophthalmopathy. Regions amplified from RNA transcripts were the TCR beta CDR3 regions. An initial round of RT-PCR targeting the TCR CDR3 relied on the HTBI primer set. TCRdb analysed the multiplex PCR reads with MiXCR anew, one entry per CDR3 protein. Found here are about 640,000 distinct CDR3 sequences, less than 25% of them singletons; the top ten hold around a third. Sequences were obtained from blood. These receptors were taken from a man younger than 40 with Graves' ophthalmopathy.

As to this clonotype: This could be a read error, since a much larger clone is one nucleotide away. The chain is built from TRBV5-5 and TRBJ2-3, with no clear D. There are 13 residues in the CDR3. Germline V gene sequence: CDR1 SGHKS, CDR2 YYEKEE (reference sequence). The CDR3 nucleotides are TGTGTCAGCAGCTTGGAACAGACAGATACGCAGTATTTT. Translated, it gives CVSSLEQTDTQYF.

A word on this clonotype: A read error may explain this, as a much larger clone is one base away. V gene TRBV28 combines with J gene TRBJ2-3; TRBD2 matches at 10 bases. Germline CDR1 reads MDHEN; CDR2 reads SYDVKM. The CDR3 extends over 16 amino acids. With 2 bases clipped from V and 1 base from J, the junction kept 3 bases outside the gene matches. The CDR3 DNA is TGTGCCAGCAGTTTACCCGGGACTAGCGGCACAGATACGCAGTATTTT. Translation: CASSLPGTSGTDTQYF.

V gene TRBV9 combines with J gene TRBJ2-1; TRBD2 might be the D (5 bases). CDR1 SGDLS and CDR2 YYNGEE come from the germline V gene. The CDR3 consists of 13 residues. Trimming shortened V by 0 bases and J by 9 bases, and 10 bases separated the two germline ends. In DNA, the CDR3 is TGTGCCAGCAGCGTAGAAGTTAGCGCTGAGCAGTTCTTC. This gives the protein CASSVEVSAEQFF. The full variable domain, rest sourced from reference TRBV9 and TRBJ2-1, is DSGVTQTPKHLITATGQRVTLRCSPRSGDLSVYWYQQSLDQGLQFLIQYYNGEERAKGNILERFSAQQFPDLHSELNLSSLELGDSALYFCASSVEVSAEQFFGPGTRLTVL.

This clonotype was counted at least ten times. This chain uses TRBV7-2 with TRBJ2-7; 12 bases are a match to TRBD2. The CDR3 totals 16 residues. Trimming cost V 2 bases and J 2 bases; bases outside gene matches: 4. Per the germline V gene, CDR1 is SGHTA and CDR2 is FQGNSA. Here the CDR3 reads CASSLRTSGTPYEQYF. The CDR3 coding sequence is TGTGCCAGCAGCTTAAGGACTAGCGGGACGCCCTACGAGCAGTACTTC.

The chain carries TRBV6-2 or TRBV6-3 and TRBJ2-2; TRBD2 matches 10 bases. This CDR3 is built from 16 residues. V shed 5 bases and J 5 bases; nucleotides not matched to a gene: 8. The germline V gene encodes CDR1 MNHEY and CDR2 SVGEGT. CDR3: CASSPWTSGQTGELFF. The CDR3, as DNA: TGTGCCAGCAGTCCCTGGACTAGCGGTCAAACCGGGGAGCTGTTTTTT.

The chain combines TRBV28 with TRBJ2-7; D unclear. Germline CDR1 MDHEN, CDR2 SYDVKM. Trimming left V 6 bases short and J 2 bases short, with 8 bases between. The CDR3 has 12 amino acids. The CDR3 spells CASRAVPYEQYF. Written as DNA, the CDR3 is TGTGCCAGCAGGGCAGTCCCCTACGAGCAGTACTTC.

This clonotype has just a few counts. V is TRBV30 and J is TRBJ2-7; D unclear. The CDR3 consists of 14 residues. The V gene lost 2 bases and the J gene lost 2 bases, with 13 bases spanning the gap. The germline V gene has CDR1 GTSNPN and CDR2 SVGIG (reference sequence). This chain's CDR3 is CAWSHQVIPYEQYF. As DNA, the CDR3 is TGTGCCTGGAGTCACCAGGTTATACCCTACGAGCAGTACTTC.

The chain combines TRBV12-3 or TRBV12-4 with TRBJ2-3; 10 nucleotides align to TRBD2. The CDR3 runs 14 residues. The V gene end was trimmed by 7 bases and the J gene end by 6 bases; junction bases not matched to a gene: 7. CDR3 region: CASTHSGRTDTQYF. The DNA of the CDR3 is TGTGCCAGCACCCATAGCGGGAGGACGGATACGCAGTATTTT.

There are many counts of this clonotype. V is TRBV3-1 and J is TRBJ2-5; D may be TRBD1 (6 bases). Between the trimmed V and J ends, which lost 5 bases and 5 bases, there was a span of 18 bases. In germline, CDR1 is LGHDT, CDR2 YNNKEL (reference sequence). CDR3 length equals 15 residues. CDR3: CASSNTAGVYETQYF. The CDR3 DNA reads TGTGCCAGCAGCAACACCGCAGGGGTGTATGAGACCCAGTACTTC.

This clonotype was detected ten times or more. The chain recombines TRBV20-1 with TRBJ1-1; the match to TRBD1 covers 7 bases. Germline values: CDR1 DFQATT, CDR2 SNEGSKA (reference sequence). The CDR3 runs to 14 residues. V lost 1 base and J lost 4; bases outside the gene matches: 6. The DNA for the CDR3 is TGCAGTGCTAGAGGACAGGGAACGGCCACTGAAGCTTTCTTT. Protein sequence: CSARGQGTATEAFF.

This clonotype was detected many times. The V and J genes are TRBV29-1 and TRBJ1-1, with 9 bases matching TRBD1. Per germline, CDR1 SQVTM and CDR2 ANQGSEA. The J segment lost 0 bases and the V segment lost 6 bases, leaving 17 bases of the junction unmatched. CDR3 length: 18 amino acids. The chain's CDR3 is CSVGDRELNPQLNTEAFF. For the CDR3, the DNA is TGCAGCGTGGGGGACAGGGAGTTAAATCCTCAATTGAACACTGAAGCTTTCTTT. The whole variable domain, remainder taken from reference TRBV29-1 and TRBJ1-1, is SAVISQKPSRDICQRGTSLTIQCQVDSQVTMMFWYRQQPGQSLTLIATANQGSEATYESGFVIDKFPISRPNLTFSTLTVSNMSPEDSSIYLCSVGDRELNPQLNTEAFFGQGTRLTVV.

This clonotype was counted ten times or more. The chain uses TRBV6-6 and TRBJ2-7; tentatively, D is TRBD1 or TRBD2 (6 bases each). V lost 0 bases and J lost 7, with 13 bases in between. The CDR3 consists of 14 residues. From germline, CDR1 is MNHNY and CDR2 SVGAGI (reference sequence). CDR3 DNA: TGTGCCAGCAGTTACTCGGAGGGGGGAATGGAGCAGTACTTC. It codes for CASSYSEGGMEQYF.

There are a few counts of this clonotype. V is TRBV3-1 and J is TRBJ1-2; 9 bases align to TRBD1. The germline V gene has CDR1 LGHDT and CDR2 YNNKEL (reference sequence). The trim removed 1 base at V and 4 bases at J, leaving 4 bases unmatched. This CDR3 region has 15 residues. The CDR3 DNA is TGTGCCAGCAGCCAAGTGACAGGGGGAAGCTATGGCTACACCTTC. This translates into CASSQVTGGSYGYTF.

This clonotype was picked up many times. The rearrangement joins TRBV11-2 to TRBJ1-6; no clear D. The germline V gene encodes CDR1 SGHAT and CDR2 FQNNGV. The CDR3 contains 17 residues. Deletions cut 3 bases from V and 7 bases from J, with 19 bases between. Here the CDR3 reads CASSLGAGVHSNSPLHF. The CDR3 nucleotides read TGTGCCAGCAGCTTGGGTGCAGGTGTCCACAGCAATTCACCCCTCCACTTT.

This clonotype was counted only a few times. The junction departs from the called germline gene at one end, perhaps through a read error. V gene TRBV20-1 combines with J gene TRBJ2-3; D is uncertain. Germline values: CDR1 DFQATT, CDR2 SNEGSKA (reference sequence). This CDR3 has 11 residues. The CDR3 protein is CSSKRQNTQYF. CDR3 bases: TGCAGTTCCAAAAGACAAAATACACAGTATTTT.

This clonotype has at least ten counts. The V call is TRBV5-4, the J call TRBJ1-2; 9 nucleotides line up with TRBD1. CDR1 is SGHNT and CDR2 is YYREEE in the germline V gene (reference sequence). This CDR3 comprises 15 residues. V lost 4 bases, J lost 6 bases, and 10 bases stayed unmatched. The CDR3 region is CASSLLGTGPDGYTF. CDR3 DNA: TGTGCCAGCAGCCTGCTAGGGACAGGGCCTGATGGCTACACCTTC.

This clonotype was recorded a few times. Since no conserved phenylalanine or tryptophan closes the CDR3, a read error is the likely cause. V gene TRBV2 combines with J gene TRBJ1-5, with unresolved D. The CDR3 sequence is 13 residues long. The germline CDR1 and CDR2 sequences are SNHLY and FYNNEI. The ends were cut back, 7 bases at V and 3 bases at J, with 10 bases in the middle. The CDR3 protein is CASNFQDNQPQHL. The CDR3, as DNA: TGTGCCAGCAATTTCCAGGACAATCAGCCCCAGCATCTT.

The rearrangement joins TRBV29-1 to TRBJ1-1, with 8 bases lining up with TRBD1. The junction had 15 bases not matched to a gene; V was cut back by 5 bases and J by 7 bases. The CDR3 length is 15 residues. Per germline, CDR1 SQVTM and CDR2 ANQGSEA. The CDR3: CSVYSGTGTGGEAFF. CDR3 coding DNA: TGCAGCGTTTACTCCGGGACAGGCACGGGGGGTGAAGCTTTCTTT.

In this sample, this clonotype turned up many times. The CDR3: CASSSIPGLSAFF. CDR3 coding DNA: TGTGCCAGCAGCTCAATACCGGGACTTTCAGCTTTCTTT. The chain is built from TRBV11-2 and TRBJ1-1; possible D gene TRBD1, 5 bases. The CDR3 is 13 amino acids. V was pared by 4 bases and J by 10 bases, with 16 bases between. The germline gives CDR1 SGHAT, CDR2 FQNNGV. Complete variable domain (other parts from reference TRBV11-2 and TRBJ1-1): EAGVAQSPRYKIIEKRQSVAFWCNPISGHATLYWYQQILGQGPKLLIQFQNNGVVDDSQLPKDRFSAERLKGVDSTLKIQPAKLEDSAVYLCASSSIPGLSAFFGQGTRLTVV.

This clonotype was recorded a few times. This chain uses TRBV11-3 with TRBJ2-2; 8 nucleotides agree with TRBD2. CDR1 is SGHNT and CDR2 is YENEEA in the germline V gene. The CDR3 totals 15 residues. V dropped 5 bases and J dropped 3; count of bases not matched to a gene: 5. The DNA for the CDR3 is TGTGCCAGCAGCCCGGGGACTAGTCACACCGGGGAGCTGTTTTTT. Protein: CASSPGTSHTGELFF.

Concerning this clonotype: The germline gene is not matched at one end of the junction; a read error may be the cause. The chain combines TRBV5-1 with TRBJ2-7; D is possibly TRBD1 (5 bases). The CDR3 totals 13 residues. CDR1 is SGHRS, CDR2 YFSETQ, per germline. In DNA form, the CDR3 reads TGTGCCAGCAGCTTAGGACACTCCTACAAGCAGTACTTC. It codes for CASSLGHSYKQYF.

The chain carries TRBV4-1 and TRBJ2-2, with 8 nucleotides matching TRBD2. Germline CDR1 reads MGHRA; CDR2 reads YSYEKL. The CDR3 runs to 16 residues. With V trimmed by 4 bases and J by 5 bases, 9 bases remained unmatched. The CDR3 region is CASSRVSSGLTGELFF. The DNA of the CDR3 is TGCGCCAGCAGCCGAGTCTCTAGCGGGCTAACCGGGGAGCTGTTTTTT.

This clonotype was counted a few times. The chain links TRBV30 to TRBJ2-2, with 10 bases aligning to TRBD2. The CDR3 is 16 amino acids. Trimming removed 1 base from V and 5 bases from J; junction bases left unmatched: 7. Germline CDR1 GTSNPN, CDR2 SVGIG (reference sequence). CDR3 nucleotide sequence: TGTGCCTGGAGTGGCGCAGCGGGAGGGCCGACCGGGGAGCTGTTTTTT. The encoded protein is CAWSGAAGGPTGELFF.

CDR3 protein: CASSSAHSYNEQFF. CDR3 sequence (DNA): TGTGCCAGCAGTTCCGCTCACTCCTACAATGAGCAGTTCTTC. This chain connects TRBV28 to TRBJ2-1; unclear D gene. CDR3 length equals 14 residues. Per germline, CDR1 MDHEN and CDR2 SYDVKM. Trimming pared 4 bases from V and 0 bases from J, leaving 7 bases between.

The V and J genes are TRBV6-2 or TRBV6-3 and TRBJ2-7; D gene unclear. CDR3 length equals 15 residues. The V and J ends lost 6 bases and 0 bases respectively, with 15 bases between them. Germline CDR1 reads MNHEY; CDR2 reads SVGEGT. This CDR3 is CASSIRGGRSYEQYF. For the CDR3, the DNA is TGTGCCAGCAGCATTCGAGGTGGCCGCTCCTACGAGCAGTACTTC.

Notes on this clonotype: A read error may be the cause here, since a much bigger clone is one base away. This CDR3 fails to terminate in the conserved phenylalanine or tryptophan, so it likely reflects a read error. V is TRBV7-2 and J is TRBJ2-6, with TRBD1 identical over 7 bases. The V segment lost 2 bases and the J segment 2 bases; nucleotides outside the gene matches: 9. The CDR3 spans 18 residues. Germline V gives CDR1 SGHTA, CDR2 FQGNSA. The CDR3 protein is CASSLRGQPGPGANVLTS. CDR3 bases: TGTGCCAGCAGCTTACGGGGACAGCCAGGTCCTGGGGCCAACGTCCTGACTTCC.

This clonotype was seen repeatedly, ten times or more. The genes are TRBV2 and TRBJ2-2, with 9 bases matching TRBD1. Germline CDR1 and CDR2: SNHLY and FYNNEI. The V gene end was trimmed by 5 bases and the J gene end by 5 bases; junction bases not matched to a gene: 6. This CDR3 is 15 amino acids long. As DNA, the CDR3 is TGTGCCAGCAGTCCGGGACAGGGTTTAACCGGGGAGCTGTTTTTT. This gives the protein CASSPGQGLTGELFF. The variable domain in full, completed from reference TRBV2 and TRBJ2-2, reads EPEVTQTPSHQVTQMGQEVILRCVPISNHLYFYWYRQILGQKVEFLVSFYNNEISEKSEIFDDQFSVERPDGSNFTLKIRSTKLEDSAMYFCASSPGQGLTGELFFGEGSRLTVL.

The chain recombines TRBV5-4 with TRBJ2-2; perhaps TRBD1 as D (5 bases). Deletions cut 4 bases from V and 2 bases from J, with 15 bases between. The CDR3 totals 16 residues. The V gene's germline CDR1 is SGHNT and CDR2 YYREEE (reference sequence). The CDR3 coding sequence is TGTGCCAGCAGCCTGGACACGAGAGTTAACACCGGGGAGCTGTTTTTT. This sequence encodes CASSLDTRVNTGELFF.

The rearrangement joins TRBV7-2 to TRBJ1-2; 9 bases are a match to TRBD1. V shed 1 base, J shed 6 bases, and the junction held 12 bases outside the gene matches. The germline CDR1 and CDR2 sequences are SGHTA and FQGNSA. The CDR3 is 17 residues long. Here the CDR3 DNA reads TGTGCCAGCAGCTTAGGGGGTAAAGGACAGGGGAGGAATGGCTACACCTTC. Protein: CASSLGGKGQGRNGYTF.